This entry lists 28 T cell receptor beta chains sequenced from one sample in a study of blood T cell repertoires in COVID-19. TCRdb's copy holds only in-frame clones and misses some; the assay was immunoSEQ multiplex PCR. Of hundreds of thousands of clones detected, around 88% appear once; the ten largest clones hold approximately 6.6%. Sequencing used peripheral blood. These TCRs come from a woman in her 30s who had recovered from COVID-19.

The chain uses TRBV21-1 and TRBJ2-1; TRBD2 reflects the table's D call only, with no check against the DNA. TRBV21-1 is marked as a pseudogene. This CDR3 region has 18 residues. The DNA for the CDR3 is TGTGCCAGCGTTAGCGGGGGGCCCCTCACCTGTAGATACAATGAGCAGTTCTTC. Translating gives CASVSGGPLTCRYNEQFF.

This clone was picked up one time. The chain uses TRBV6-5 and TRBJ2-5; 7 bases are shared with TRBD1. The germline gives CDR1 MNHEY, CDR2 SVGAGI. CDR3 length: 14 residues. The CDR3 DNA sequence: TGTGCGATAAGTTGGCAGGGGGTTGGGGAGACCCAGTACTTC. It specifies CAISWQGVGETQYF.

This clone was recorded a few times. This chain uses TRBV7-9 with TRBJ1-2; the D is unclear. Germline loops: CDR1 SEHNR, CDR2 FQNEAQ (reference sequence). Between the trimmed V and J ends, which lost 5 bases and 3 bases, there was a span of 16 bases. The CDR3 has 15 residues. The CDR3 DNA reads TGTGCCAGCAGCCCTGAGAGTCCGAGATACTATGGCTACACCTTC. It codes for CASSPESPRYYGYTF. The full variable domain, with the rest looked up from reference TRBV7-9 and TRBJ1-2, is DTGVSQNPRHKITKRGQNVTFRCDPISEHNRLYWYRQTLGQGPEFLTYFQNEAQLEKSRLLSDRFSAERPKGSFSTLEIQRTEQGDSAMYLCASSPESPRYYGYTFGSGTRLTVV.

The chain couples TRBV3-1 (or the pseudogene TRBV3-2) to TRBJ2-2, with a weak D call TRBD1 (6 bases). Deletions cut 4 bases from V and 2 bases from J, with 11 bases between. The CDR3 length is 15 residues. Germline assignment: CDR1 LGHDT and CDR2 YNNKEL (reference sequence). Written as DNA, the CDR3 is TGTGCCAGCAGCCGCAGGACAGCTAACACCGGGGAGCTGTTTTTT. It codes for CASSRRTANTGELFF.

The V gene is TRBV7-9, the J gene TRBJ2-3; 8 bases agree with TRBD2. The V gene's germline CDR1 is SEHNR and CDR2 FQNEAQ (reference sequence). The CDR3 length is 16 residues. Trimming took 5 bases from V and 2 from J; bases not matched to a gene: 9. Written as DNA, the CDR3 is TGTGCCAGCAGCAGGACTAGCCCGTTGGACACAGATACGCAGTATTTT. Translated: CASSRTSPLDTDTQYF.

As DNA, the CDR3 is TGTGCCAGCAGCTTAGCGGGGGGGCCCGGTGGAAACACCATATATTTT. Protein product: CASSLAGGPGGNTIYF. The V and J genes are TRBV7-8 and TRBJ1-3; tentative D call: TRBD1 (6 bases). The CDR3 consists of 16 residues. V shed 0 bases and J shed 3 bases, with 12 bases lying between them. The germline V gene encodes CDR1 SGHVS and CDR2 FQNEAQ.

The V gene is TRBV3-1 (or the pseudogene TRBV3-2), the J gene TRBJ1-5; 12 bases are a match to TRBD1. V trimming: 1 base; J trimming: 6 bases; junction bases outside the gene matches: 10. The germline gives CDR1 LGHDT, CDR2 YNNKEL (reference sequence). The CDR3 runs to 18 residues. The CDR3 DNA reads TGTGCCAGCAGCCAAGGTAGGGACAGGGGGCGCGGGGGTCAGCCCCAGCATTTT. Translated: CASSQGRDRGRGGQPQHF.

This chain links TRBV9 with TRBJ1-1; TRBD1 matches 8 bases. The V gene end was trimmed by 2 bases and the J gene end by 5 bases; junction bases not matched to a gene: 2. The CDR3 contains 13 residues. Germline V lookup: CDR1 SGDLS, CDR2 YYNGEE. CDR3 DNA: TGTGCCAGCAGCGTGACAGGGGAGACTGAAGCTTTCTTT. Its translation: CASSVTGETEAFF. Together with reference TRBV9 and TRBJ1-1, the CDR3 gives the full variable domain: DSGVTQTPKHLITATGQRVTLRCSPRSGDLSVYWYQQSLDQGLQFLIQYYNGEERAKGNILERFSAQQFPDLHSELNLSSLELGDSALYFCASSVTGETEAFFGQGTRLTVV.

The V and J genes are TRBV12-3 or TRBV12-4 and TRBJ2-1; D is possibly TRBD1 (6 bases). Trimming took 2 bases from V and 8 from J, leaving 10 bases between them. CDR3 size: 13 residues. Here the CDR3 reads CASSLPSGDEQFF. CDR3 in DNA: TGTGCCAGCAGTTTACCCTCAGGGGATGAGCAGTTCTTC.

The chain uses TRBV2 and TRBJ1-5, with D possibly matching TRBD1 (5 bases). Germline V CDR1 and CDR2: SNHLY, FYNNEI. The CDR3 extends over 13 amino acids. The germline V and J ends were trimmed by 4 bases and 6 bases, with 10 bases remaining between them. CDR3 protein: CASSVREGQPQHF. In nucleotides, the CDR3 is TGTGCCAGCAGTGTCAGGGAGGGTCAGCCCCAGCATTTT.

The CDR3 is CASSDGQGGTGELFF. DNA of the CDR3: TGTGCCAGCAGTGACGGGCAGGGAGGCACCGGGGAGCTGTTTTTT. J is TRBJ2-2 and V is TRBV6-1; possibly TRBD2 for D (6 bases). Germline CDR1 is MNHNS and CDR2 is SASEGT. The CDR3 spans 15 residues. Trimming took off 3 bases at V and 4 bases at J, with 12 bases between the two ends.

The rearrangement uses TRBV5-6 and TRBJ2-3, with 9 positions matching TRBD1. Trimming removed 2 bases from V and 5 bases from J; junction bases left unmatched: 6. The CDR3 consists of 15 residues. CDR1 SGHDT and CDR2 YYEEEE come from the germline V gene. This CDR3 reads CASSFWDRVGDTQYF. DNA of the CDR3: TGTGCCAGCAGCTTTTGGGACAGGGTTGGAGATACGCAGTATTTT.

This CDR3 is CAGQGMYNEQFF. The CDR3, as DNA: TGTGCCGGACAGGGGATGTACAATGAGCAGTTCTTC. The rearrangement uses TRBV2 and TRBJ2-1; 9 nucleotides line up with TRBD1. J was trimmed by 4 bases and V by 11 bases; bases with no gene match: 3. The CDR3 is 12 amino acids. Germline-derived CDR1 and CDR2 are SNHLY and FYNNEI.

The V and J genes are TRBV5-6 and TRBJ1-2, with 7 positions matching TRBD1. Germline V gene sequence: CDR1 SGHDT, CDR2 YYEEEE. The junction had 5 bases not matched to a gene; V was cut back by 4 bases and J by 8 bases. The CDR3 has 12 residues. The CDR3 loop reads CASSPGDRGYTF. CDR3 in DNA: TGTGCCAGCAGCCCGGGGGACAGAGGCTACACCTTC.

This chain connects TRBV7-2 to TRBJ2-5; 16 bases match TRBD2. The CDR3 loop spans 18 amino acids. Trimming cost V 0 bases and J 2 bases; bases outside gene matches: 3. Germline lookup yields CDR1 SGHTA and CDR2 FQGNSA. The CDR3 is CASSLAAGLAGGQETQYF. As DNA, the CDR3 is TGTGCCAGCAGCTTAGCCGCGGGACTAGCGGGGGGGCAAGAGACCCAGTACTTC.

This clone was seen just once. The genes are TRBV19 and TRBJ1-5, with D possibly matching TRBD1 (6 bases). Germline V CDR1 and CDR2: LNHDA, SQIVND (reference sequence). Deletions cut 0 bases from V and 3 bases from J, with 9 bases between. This CDR3 is 15 amino acids long. The CDR3 sequence is CASSIDDRHNQPQHF. Written as DNA, the CDR3 is TGTGCCAGTAGTATAGACGACAGGCACAATCAGCCCCAGCATTTT.

V and J are TRBV6-5 and TRBJ1-6, with no clear D. The CDR3 runs to 15 residues. V lost 0 bases and J lost 10, with 13 bases in between. The V gene's germline CDR1 is MNHEY and CDR2 SVGAGI. CDR3 in amino acids: CASSYSEGSGSPLHF. CDR3 DNA: TGTGCCAGCAGTTACTCTGAGGGTTCAGGATCACCCCTCCACTTT.

The V and J genes are TRBV28 and TRBJ1-1; possible D gene TRBD1, 6 bases. Germline CDR1 MDHEN, CDR2 SYDVKM. The CDR3 sequence is 14 residues long. Trimming took off 8 bases at V and 4 bases at J, with 17 bases between the two ends. For the CDR3, the DNA is TGTGCCAGCGTCCCCCTGGGCAGGGGCACTGAAGCTTTCTTT. Its translation is CASVPLGRGTEAFF.

The V gene is TRBV25-1, the J gene TRBJ1-2; no reliable D call. Germline loops: CDR1 MGHDK, CDR2 SYGVNS. With 4 bases removed from V and 1 base from J, the gap between germline ends came to 4 bases. There are 12 residues in the CDR3. DNA for the CDR3: TGTGCCAGCAGTGGAGGTAACTATGGCTACACCTTC. It yields the protein CASSGGNYGYTF.

The V and J genes are TRBV7-9 and TRBJ1-4; D unclear. The V gene lost 5 bases and the J gene lost 3 bases, with 10 bases spanning the gap. There are 14 residues in the CDR3. Germline V lookup: CDR1 SEHNR, CDR2 FQNEAQ (reference sequence). The CDR3 DNA reads TGTGCCAGCAGCCTCATGGGCCCTAATGAAAAACTGTTTTTT. The encoded protein is CASSLMGPNEKLFF.

The CDR3 region has the DNA TGTGCCAGCAGTTTTCAGACAGGGCTCGGGCAGTACTTC. It encodes CASSFQTGLGQYF. The chain couples TRBV12-3 or TRBV12-4 to TRBJ2-7, with TRBD1 matching 7 bases. J lost 9 bases, V lost 3 bases, and 8 bases had no gene match. The CDR3 contains 13 residues.

The chain is built from TRBV30 and TRBJ2-1, with a tentative D call TRBD2 (6 bases). Trimming left V 7 bases short and J 0 bases short, with 16 bases between. Per the germline V gene, CDR1 is GTSNPN and CDR2 is SVGIG (reference sequence). This CDR3 contains 15 residues. CDR3: CASGDGGSSYNEQFF. DNA for the CDR3: TGTGCCTCGGGAGATGGGGGGAGCTCCTACAATGAGCAGTTCTTC.

This clone was detected a few times. V and J are TRBV29-1 and TRBJ1-1; unclear D gene. V gave up 4 bases and J gave up 0 bases, with 15 bases separating them. CDR3 length: 15 amino acids. Looked up from germline, CDR1 is SQVTM and CDR2 is ANQGSEA. As DNA, the CDR3 is TGCAGCGTTGGAGCTGGCTGGGCCATGAACACTGAAGCTTTCTTT. It translates to CSVGAGWAMNTEAFF.

J is TRBJ1-1 and V is TRBV5-1, with D possibly matching TRBD1 (6 bases). Germline CDR1 is SGHRS and CDR2 is YFSETQ. The CDR3 totals 14 residues. With 4 bases removed from V and 3 bases from J, the gap between germline ends came to 13 bases. This CDR3 reads CASSGDTYYTEAFF. The CDR3 bases are TGCGCCAGCAGCGGGGACACTTATTACACTGAAGCTTTCTTT.

In this sample, this clone turned up once. The same CDR3 can be traced to other DNA sequences in this sample. The V gene is TRBV11-2, the J gene TRBJ1-6; TRBD1 matches at 8 bases. The CDR3 consists of 15 residues. Losses at the gene ends were 3 bases for V and 6 bases for J; bases not matched to a gene: 4. The germline CDR1 and CDR2 sequences are SGHAT and FQNNGV. The CDR3 sequence: CASSLGTGLNSPLHF. CDR3 sequence (DNA): TGTGCCAGCAGCTTGGGGACAGGCCTTAATTCACCCCTCCACTTT.

The V and J genes are TRBV28 and TRBJ2-7, with TRBD2 as a possible D gene (5 bases). Trimming pared 5 bases from V and 2 bases from J, leaving 13 bases between. The CDR3 contains 14 residues. Looked up from germline, CDR1 is MDHEN and CDR2 is SYDVKM. CDR3: CASSNTDGTYEQYF. For the CDR3, the DNA is TGTGCCAGCAGTAATACCGACGGGACCTACGAGCAGTACTTC.

V gene TRBV27 combines with J gene TRBJ1-1, with TRBD1 identical over 8 bases. The CDR3 length is 16 residues. From germline, CDR1 is MNHEY and CDR2 SMNVEV (reference sequence). V trimming: 5 bases; J trimming: 6 bases; junction bases outside the gene matches: 14. The CDR3 here is CASSDKPPGTGPEAFF. The DNA of the CDR3 is TGTGCCAGCAGTGATAAACCACCCGGGACAGGCCCTGAAGCTTTCTTT.

This chain links TRBV2 with TRBJ1-5; TRBD1 aligns across 8 bases. In germline, CDR1 is SNHLY, CDR2 FYNNEI. The CDR3 extends over 18 amino acids. The junction had 13 bases not matched to a gene; V was cut back by 6 bases and J by 0 bases. In DNA, the CDR3 is TGTGCCAGCAGCGTGGACAGGGCGTTGCGGGTTAGCAATCAGCCCCAGCATTTT. Its protein is CASSVDRALRVSNQPQHF.